This T cell receptor beta chain was found in a study of control samples from healthy donors and cancer patients. The V gene lost 0 bases and the J gene lost 3 bases, with 19 bases spanning the gap. Germline CDR1 reads LGHNA; CDR2 reads YSLEER. The CDR3 totals 18 residues. Assay used: immunoSEQ multiplex PCR; TCRdb lists only in-frame clones, some missing. The sample consists of fewer than 200,000 clones, approximately 92% of them appearing once. The chain joins TRBV4-3 to TRBJ2-3; D remains unclear. Specimen: blood. This clonotype was obtained from a woman aged 60-70 years in good health. Written as DNA, the CDR3 is TGCGCCAGCAGCCAAGATAATCAGGCCCGGCGTATGACAGATACGCAGTATTTT. Amino acids: CASSQDNQARRMTDTQYF.